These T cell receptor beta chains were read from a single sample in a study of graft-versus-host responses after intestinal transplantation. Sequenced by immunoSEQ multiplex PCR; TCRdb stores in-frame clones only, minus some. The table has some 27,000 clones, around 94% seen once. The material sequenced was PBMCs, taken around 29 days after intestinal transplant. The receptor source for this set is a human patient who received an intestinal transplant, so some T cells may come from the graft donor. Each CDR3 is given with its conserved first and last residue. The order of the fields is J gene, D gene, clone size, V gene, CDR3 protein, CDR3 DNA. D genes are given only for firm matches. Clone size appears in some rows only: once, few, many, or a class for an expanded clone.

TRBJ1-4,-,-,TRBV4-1,CASSQDPPGSGAEKLFF,TGCGCCAGCAGCCAAGACCCCCCGGGTTCGGGGGCCGAAAAACTGTTTTTT
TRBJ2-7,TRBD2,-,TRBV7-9,CASRTSNNEQYF,TGTGCCAGCCGGACTAGCAACAACGAGCAGTACTTC
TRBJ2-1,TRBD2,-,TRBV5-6,CASSLKGLENEQFF,TGTGCCAGCAGCTTGAAGGGACTAGAAAATGAGCAGTTCTTC
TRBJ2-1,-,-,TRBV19,CASSMRTARNEQFF,TGTGCCAGTAGTATGAGAACGGCTCGGAATGAGCAGTTCTTC
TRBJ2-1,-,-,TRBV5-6,CASSLGDELHEQFF,TGTGCCAGCAGCTTGGGAGACGAGCTCCATGAGCAGTTCTTC
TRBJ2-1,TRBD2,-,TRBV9,CASSSASLAGGPEDEQFF,TGTGCCAGCAGCTCAGCAAGCCTAGCGGGAGGGCCTGAGGATGAGCAGTTCTTC
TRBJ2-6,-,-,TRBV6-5,CASSTMGSGANVLTF,TGTGCCAGCAGTACCATGGGCTCTGGGGCCAACGTCCTGACTTTC
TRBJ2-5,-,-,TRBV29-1,CSVSEGVETQYF,TGCAGCGTTAGTGAGGGGGTGGAGACCCAGTACTTC
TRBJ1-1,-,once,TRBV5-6,CASSLTRDTEAFF,TGTGCCAGCAGCTTGACAAGGGACACTGAAGCTTTCTTT
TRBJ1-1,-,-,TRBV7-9,CASSFGGPEAFF,TGTGCCAGCAGCTTCGGTGGTCCTGAAGCTTTCTTT
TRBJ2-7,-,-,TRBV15,CATSRGGSTYEQYF,TGTGCCACCAGCAGAGGGGGCTCCACCTACGAGCAGTACTTC
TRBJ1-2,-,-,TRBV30,CAWKSTVTGYTF,TGTGCCTGGAAATCTACCGTAACTGGCTACACCTTC
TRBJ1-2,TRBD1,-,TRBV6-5,CASSTGDGYTF,TGTGCCAGCAGTACAGGGGATGGCTACACCTTC
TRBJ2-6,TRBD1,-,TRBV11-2,CASSSVRGPGANVLTF,TGTGCCAGCAGCTCAGTTAGGGGGCCTGGGGCCAACGTCCTGACTTTC
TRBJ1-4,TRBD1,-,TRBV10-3,CAISGTGFEKLFF,TGTGCCATCAGTGGGACAGGGTTTGAAAAACTGTTTTTT
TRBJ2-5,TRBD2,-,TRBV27,CASSYSASGLGETQYF,TGTGCCAGCAGTTATTCGGCTAGCGGCCTCGGGGAGACCCAGTACTTC
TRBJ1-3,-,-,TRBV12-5,CASGSLGVGGNTIYF,TGTGCTAGTGGATCCCTCGGGGTCGGTGGAAACACCATATATTTT
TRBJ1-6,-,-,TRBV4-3,CASSQDRLGADSPLHF,TGCGCCAGCAGCCAAGATCGCCTGGGGGCCGATTCACCCCTCCACTTT
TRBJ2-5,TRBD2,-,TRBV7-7,CASGDSIGKTQYF,TGTGCGAGCGGGGACTCGATCGGGAAGACCCAGTACTTC
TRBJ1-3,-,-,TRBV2,CASSARLSGNTIYF,TGTGCCAGCAGTGCGAGACTCTCTGGAAACACCATATATTTT